The rows below give T cell receptor beta chains drawn from one sample of a study of blood T cells in healthy people across ages. Via MiXCR, TCRdb re-called the 5' RACE reads, giving one row per CDR3 protein. This sample has fewer than 1 million distinct CDR3 sequences, with roughly 44% found just once. The material sequenced was blood. The receptors here all came from a man aged 55 to 70 in good health. Both conserved end residues are part of each CDR3. D genes are given only for firm matches. Expanded clones get a size class; other rows say once, few or many, or leave the size out.

V	D	J	size	length	DNA	CDR3
TRBV7-2	NA	TRBJ2-5	NA	16	TGTGCCAGCAGCTCGGTCCGGCCCTCAGCGAGAGAGACCCAGTACTTC	CASSSVRPSARETQYF
TRBV27	NA	TRBJ1-5	NA	17	TGTGCCAGCAGTTTTTTATCGGGGCCAGGTTCTAATCAGCCCCAGCATTTT	CASSFLSGPGSNQPQHF
TRBV7-2	TRBD2	TRBJ2-1	NA	16	TGTGCCAGCAGCTCCCCAGGACTAGCGGGGGGCGAGGAGCAGTTCTTC	CASSSPGLAGGEEQFF
TRBV4-3	NA	TRBJ2-3	NA	16	TGCGCCAGCTCCCGAGACCCCTCTGATTGGACAGATACGCAGTATTTT	CASSRDPSDWTDTQYF
TRBV5-1	NA	TRBJ1-2	many	13	TGCGCCAGCAGCTTGGCCAGGGCCGACGGCTACACCTTC	CASSLARADGYTF
TRBV20-1	NA	TRBJ1-4	few	13	TGCAGTGCTAGTGAAGGAAGTCGGGAAAAACTGTTTTTT	CSASEGSREKLFF
TRBV4-3	NA	TRBJ2-5	NA	15	TGCGCCAGCAGCCAAGATCCCACAGCGCGGGAGACCCAGTACTTC	CASSQDPTARETQYF
TRBV29-1	NA	TRBJ2-4	NA	11	TGCAGCGTTGAAGATTGGCGGGCACAGTACTTC	CSVEDWRAQYF
TRBV6-6	TRBD1	TRBJ1-5	few	14	TGTGCCAGCAGTTACCAGGGGGCGCGGCAGCCCCAGCATTTT	CASSYQGARQPQHF
TRBV7-9	TRBD1	TRBJ2-5	NA	13	TGTGCCAGCAGACCCTCACAGGGGAAGACCCAGTACTTC	CASRPSQGKTQYF
TRBV21-1	NA	TRBJ2-2	NA	18	TGTGCCAGCAGCAATTCGCGAACTAGGCCGAAGAACACCGGGGAGCTGTTTTTT	CASSNSRTRPKNTGELFF
TRBV12-3/TRBV12-4	NA	TRBJ2-7	few	14	TGTGCCAGCAGTTTGGCTTTCGGTTCCTACGAGCAGTACTTC	CASSLAFGSYEQYF
TRBV14	NA	TRBJ2-7	few	10	TGTGCCAGCATTTGCTACGAGCAGTACTTC	CASICYEQYF
TRBV6-2/TRBV6-3	NA	TRBJ2-3	NA	16	TGTGCCAGCACCCAAACTAGACCCGGTTTCACAGATACGCAGTATTTT	CASTQTRPGFTDTQYF
TRBV28	TRBD2	TRBJ2-4	NA	17	TGTGCCAGCAGCGACCCGGGAGGGGATATAGCCAAAAACATTCAGTACTTC	CASSDPGGDIAKNIQYF
TRBV6-5	NA	TRBJ2-1	few	16	TGTGCCAGCCAGAAATCCGGGACGGGCTCCTACAATGAGCAGTTCTTC	CASQKSGTGSYNEQFF
TRBV20-1	TRBD1	TRBJ1-6	few	14	TGCAGTGCTGGAAAGACAGGGACTCATTCACCCCTCCACTTT	CSAGKTGTHSPLHF
TRBV10-3	TRBD2	TRBJ2-5	many	14	TGTGCCATCAGGCCGGGACTAGCAAGTGAGACCCAGTACTTC	CAIRPGLASETQYF
TRBV20-1	NA	TRBJ2-5	NA	13	TGCAGTGCCGACCGACAGAACCAAGAGACCCAGTACTTC	CSADRQNQETQYF
TRBV29-1	NA	TRBJ1-4	NA	13	TGCAGCGTTGTGTCGTGGGGCTCCGAAAAACTGTTTTTT	CSVVSWGSEKLFF
TRBV29-1	NA	TRBJ2-3	many	13	TGCAGCGTTGTTACCTCTGCCACAGATACGCAGTATTTT	CSVVTSATDTQYF
TRBV7-2	TRBD2	TRBJ2-5	NA	15	TGTGCCAGCAGCACGGGACTAGCGGGTTCCAATGAGCAGTACTTC	CASSTGLAGSNEQYF
TRBV4-3	NA	TRBJ1-2	NA	16	TGCGCCAGCAGCCAAGTCGGCCCCCGGCCCCTCTATGGCTACACCTTC	CASSQVGPRPLYGYTF
TRBV3-1	NA	TRBJ1-5	NA	14	TGTGCCAGCAGCCAAAGCCACATCGCTGGGCCCCAGCATTTT	CASSQSHIAGPQHF
TRBV28	NA	TRBJ2-5	NA	12	TGTGCCGGGGGGACGCATAAAGAGACCCAGTACTTC	CAGGTHKETQYF
TRBV12-3/TRBV12-4	NA	TRBJ1-1	once	13	TGTGCCAGCAGTGGGACACGGAACACTGAAGCTTTCTTT	CASSGTRNTEAFF
TRBV6-1	TRBD1	TRBJ1-4	few	17	TGTGCCAGCAGGCTACAGGGGCCCCGGGGCACTAATGAAAAACTGTTTTTT	CASRLQGPRGTNEKLFF
TRBV3-1	NA	TRBJ2-2	NA	13	TGTGCCAGCAGCCAATACAACACCGGGGAGCTGTTTTTT	CASSQYNTGELFF